This T cell receptor (beta chain) is drawn from a study of beta chain features in type 1 diabetes. Study findings and constraints: People with Type 1 diabetes carried modestly yet significantly shorter TCRB CDR3s in all four CD4+ subsets.

The ends were cut back, 5 bases at V and 0 bases at J, with 9 bases in the middle. Germline CDR1 is SGHRS and CDR2 is YFSETQ. This CDR3 comprises 14 residues. The isolated RNA, all of it, was reverse transcribed, so expressed TCRB transcripts were what got sequenced. TCRdb's copy holds only in-frame clones and misses some; the assay was immunoSEQ multiplex PCR. Of roughly 180,000 clones listed, around 8% are singletons. Comments on this clone: Antigen: not known.

V is TRBV5-1 and J is TRBJ2-1; D gene ambiguous. The receptor was isolated from a woman between 40 and 50 years old with type 1 diabetes. Sequenced material: central memory CD4+ T cells from blood. The CDR3 DNA reads TGCGCCAGCAGAAGCGAAGGCTCCTACAATGAGCAGTTCTTC. This gives the protein CASRSEGSYNEQFF.